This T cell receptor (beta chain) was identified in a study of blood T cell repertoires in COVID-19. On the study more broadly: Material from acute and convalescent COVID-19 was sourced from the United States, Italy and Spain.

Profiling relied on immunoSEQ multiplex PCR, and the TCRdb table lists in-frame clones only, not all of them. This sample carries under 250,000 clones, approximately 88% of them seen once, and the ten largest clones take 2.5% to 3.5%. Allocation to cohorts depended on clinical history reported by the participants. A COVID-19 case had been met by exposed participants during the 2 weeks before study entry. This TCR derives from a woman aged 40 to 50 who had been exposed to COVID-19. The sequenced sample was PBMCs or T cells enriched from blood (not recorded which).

The CDR3 sequence: CASSPPGAYNEQFF. Here the CDR3 DNA reads TGTGCCAGCAGCCCACCCGGAGCCTACAATGAGCAGTTCTTC. The chain employs TRBV6-5 and TRBJ2-1; D remains unclear. Germline values: CDR1 MNHEY, CDR2 SVGAGI. The CDR3 sequence is 14 residues long. The V gene lost 6 bases and the J gene lost 2 bases, with 11 bases spanning the gap.